The T cell receptor (beta chain) described here comes from a study of CXCR3-negative and CXCR3-positive naive CD8 T cells. General study findings and limits: Diversity proved comparably high across both naive subsets and much lower in memory CD8+ cells. Naive subsets showed comparable surface CD5, and TCR interaction strength was also inferred from TRB CDR3 physicochemistry. Unlike memory cells, which differed, naive CXCR3-negative and CXCR3-positive cells had similar TRBV-TRBJ usage.

UMI-tagged TRB cDNA libraries were built via 5' RACE. TCRdb re-called the 5' RACE reads, yielding one record per CDR3 amino acid sequence without DNA. Its clone listing holds over 100,000 distinct CDR3 sequences. Triplicates of around 300,000 cells were sorted from each CD8+ T cell subset. CDR1 is SNHLY and CDR2 is FYNNEI in the germline V gene. The length of the CDR3 is 15 residues. Concerning this clonotype: The antigen is not known.

The sample consisted of naive CXCR3- CD8+ T cells from blood. Subset denoted: CD45RO-CCR7+CD27+CD95- naive CD8+ T cells lacking CXCR3 (TNR3-). This chain uses TRBV2 with TRBJ1-5. The clonotype was recovered from a human donor in good health. Some clones in this sample may be carry-over from other donors' samples. CDR3: CASSESRTGGQPQHF.